This T cell receptor beta chain was obtained from a study of T-cell reconstitution after alpha-beta-depleted transplantation in children. V lost 0 bases and J 8 bases, leaving 9 bases between the germline ends. This CDR3 has 13 amino acids. Germline V lookup: CDR1 SGHRS, CDR2 YFSETQ. Note on this clonotype: The antigen is not known.

The library targeted TCRbeta and was prepared with unique molecular identifiers. Each CDR3 protein gets one entry after TCRdb re-called the PCR reads with MiXCR. The sample consists of hundreds of thousands of distinct CDR3 sequences, 10% to 15% of them appearing once. Findings and limits, study-wide: Reports say that about two months after transplant, the alpha-beta T cells came out of several hundred graft clones that had expanded. A year had passed since transplant, and T-cell counts and diversity by then came mostly from newly produced T cells.

This TCR was sampled from a male patient younger than 18 who had a stem cell transplant for acute myeloid leukemia, so the T cells may come from the graft donor. The sample here was PBMCs, mostly from graft donor cells, taken 360 days after TCRalphabeta/CD19-depleted stem cell transplant. The chain links TRBV5-1 to TRBJ2-1; D perhaps matches TRBD2 (5 bases). CDR3 loop: CASSLVASHEQFF. CDR3 coding DNA: TGCGCCAGCAGCTTGGTAGCTAGCCATGAGCAGTTCTTC.